The clone carrying this TCR beta chain has a handful of counts. Its antigen remains unidentified. Regarding time point: newly diagnosed GD, antithyroid drugs for less than 3 months. PBMC RNA was the source of the TCR library. This record belongs to a study of regulatory T cells in long-lasting Graves disease. Study-level findings and limits: Persistent patients shared more public clonotypes (about 3,000) than newly diagnosed patients (approximately 960). The TCR repertoire of persistent Graves' patients was less diverse than that of newly diagnosed ones.

Building the TCR beta libraries relied on iRepertoire HTBI primers, and CDR3 regions underwent Arm-PCR. TCRdb called the multiplex PCR reads again in MiXCR, with one record for every CDR3 protein. The sample yields 420,000 or so distinct CDR3 sequences, about a sixth seen once. These same records also appear under a second study, on T cells in Graves' hyperthyroidism and ophthalmopathy. That paper adds: The study defined stable Graves' hyperthyroidism as no ophthalmopathy progression within 18 months. Exclusions: uncontrolled infection, other autoimmune disease, pregnancy, lactation.

The sample in question was peripheral blood mononuclear cells (PBMCs), obtained at new diagnosis, from a patient treated with antithyroid drugs. This TCR came from a woman in her late teens or twenties with Graves disease.

In DNA form, the CDR3 reads TGTGCCAGCAGCCGAGACTCAGGTTCCACTGAAGCTTTCTTT. Protein: CASSRDSGSTEAFF. V and J are TRBV6-1 and TRBJ1-1, with unresolved D. V lost 6 bases, J lost 4 bases, and 15 bases lay in between. In germline, CDR1 is MNHNS, CDR2 SASEGT. The CDR3 runs to 14 residues.